This is a list of T cell receptor beta chains from one sample in a study of blood T cell repertoires in COVID-19. Sequencing used immunoSEQ multiplex PCR; TCRdb keeps in-frame clones, though not all of them. The data hold 210,000 or so clones, with 87% observed a single time. The sequenced material came from peripheral blood. The receptors originated from a woman younger than 30 who had recovered from COVID-19. Each CDR3 is given with its conserved first and last residue. Fields, in order: V gene, J gene, D gene, CDR3 protein. A D gene is named only where the DNA matches it firmly.

V: TRBV5-5
J: TRBJ2-2
D: TRBD1
CDR3: CASSSLRKTGAVGGELFF

V: TRBV28
J: TRBJ1-5
D: NA
CDR3: CASSFRLSNQPQHF

V: TRBV4-3
J: TRBJ1-2
D: NA
CDR3: CASSEASGRVDGYTF

V: TRBV29-1
J: TRBJ2-5
D: NA
CDR3: CSVVRETQYF

V: TRBV6-1
J: TRBJ2-1
D: TRBD2
CDR3: CASSELGGSSGRANEQFF

V: TRBV19
J: TRBJ1-1
D: TRBD1
CDR3: CASSFAPGTGYTEAFF

V: TRBV4-1
J: TRBJ2-1
D: TRBD2
CDR3: CASRTSGSPYEQFF

V: TRBV6-2/TRBV6-3
J: TRBJ1-5
D: TRBD1
CDR3: CASSYSGTGNQPQHF

V: TRBV2
J: TRBJ2-2
D: NA
CDR3: CASSGTGTSGGTGELFF

V: TRBV4-2
J: TRBJ1-1
D: NA
CDR3: CASSPSTGNTEAFF

V: TRBV5-1
J: TRBJ2-7
D: NA
CDR3: CASSPEEPTSSYEQYF

V: TRBV19
J: TRBJ1-1
D: NA
CDR3: CASSIPGGFTEAFF

V: TRBV24-1
J: TRBJ1-2
D: TRBD1
CDR3: CATSDPSRQGALGYTF

V: TRBV7-2
J: TRBJ2-7
D: TRBD1
CDR3: CASSFDRGRNEQYF

V: TRBV10-3
J: TRBJ2-3
D: NA
CDR3: CAIQGDGLARATDTQYF

V: TRBV7-2
J: TRBJ1-3
D: TRBD1
CDR3: CASSLASGTASSGNTIYF

V: TRBV15
J: TRBJ2-3
D: NA
CDR3: CATSREMTGGLTDTQYF

V: TRBV5-1
J: TRBJ2-7
D: NA
CDR3: CASSLDGGPAYEQYF

V: TRBV11-2
J: TRBJ2-2
D: TRBD2
CDR3: CASSLVSGLAENTGELFF

V: TRBV19
J: TRBJ2-3
D: TRBD2
CDR3: CASRSSVWGGDTQYF

V: TRBV9
J: TRBJ1-3
D: NA
CDR3: CASSVVPGGGGSGNTIYF

V: TRBV6-5
J: TRBJ2-7
D: NA
CDR3: CASSYSPLASYEQYF

V: TRBV6-1
J: TRBJ2-7
D: NA
CDR3: CASSEALAASYEQYF

V: TRBV9
J: TRBJ2-1
D: NA
CDR3: CASSVGGRQIGEQFF

V: TRBV5-6
J: TRBJ2-7
D: NA
CDR3: CASSRDYEQYF

V: TRBV5-1
J: TRBJ1-6
D: NA
CDR3: CASSLGAGREQNSPLHF

V: TRBV20-1
J: TRBJ2-1
D: TRBD2
CDR3: CSASSWGTSGSNNEQFF

V: TRBV10-1
J: TRBJ2-5
D: NA
CDR3: CASSESTARETQYF

V: TRBV11-2
J: TRBJ2-1
D: TRBD1
CDR3: CASSQGTGGSYNEQFF

V: TRBV5-1
J: TRBJ2-7
D: TRBD1
CDR3: CASSLGQGLYEQYF

V: TRBV2
J: TRBJ1-5
D: TRBD1
CDR3: CASTAPTGGESNQPQHF

V: TRBV6-2/TRBV6-3
J: TRBJ1-1
D: TRBD1
CDR3: CASSSGTGLDTEAFF

V: TRBV6-2/TRBV6-3
J: TRBJ1-1
D: NA
CDR3: CASSYWKGIDTEAFF

V: TRBV5-5
J: TRBJ2-5
D: TRBD2
CDR3: CASSSGLAGGDLQTQYF

V: TRBV7-3
J: TRBJ2-2
D: NA
CDR3: CASSLLEARNTGELFF

V: TRBV5-1
J: TRBJ1-1
D: NA
CDR3: CASSFGMNTEAFF

V: TRBV19
J: TRBJ1-2
D: TRBD1
CDR3: CASSASRGLPSGYTF

V: TRBV14
J: TRBJ2-1
D: NA
CDR3: CASSQALLPSSYNEQFF

V: TRBV25-1
J: TRBJ1-2
D: NA
CDR3: CASSPQHEGPWGGYTF

V: TRBV11-2
J: TRBJ1-1
D: NA
CDR3: CASTRTGSLTGAFF

V: TRBV19
J: TRBJ2-1
D: NA
CDR3: CASRWGRGNEQFF

V: TRBV6-1
J: TRBJ1-4
D: TRBD1
CDR3: CASSEETGGGEKLFF

V: TRBV6-1
J: TRBJ1-5
D: TRBD1
CDR3: CASSRQGSGQPQHF

V: TRBV19
J: TRBJ2-2
D: NA
CDR3: CASNLLVGTGELFF

V: TRBV13
J: TRBJ2-2
D: NA
CDR3: CASSLGANTGELFF

V: TRBV5-5
J: TRBJ2-7
D: NA
CDR3: CASSYPTREQYF

V: TRBV10-3
J: TRBJ1-5
D: NA
CDR3: CAISESGGNQPQHF

V: TRBV30
J: TRBJ2-5
D: NA
CDR3: CAWSELLRETQYF

V: TRBV11-2
J: TRBJ2-1
D: TRBD2
CDR3: CASSLSGKYNEQFF

V: TRBV4-3
J: TRBJ1-1
D: TRBD1
CDR3: CASSQTGVDTEAFF

V: TRBV11-2
J: TRBJ2-5
D: TRBD2
CDR3: CASSLDVAGGPLTQYF

V: TRBV13
J: TRBJ2-4
D: TRBD1
CDR3: CASSPRTGGDIQYF

V: TRBV19
J: TRBJ1-1
D: TRBD1
CDR3: CASSILRMRGRDRDEAFF

V: TRBV7-2
J: TRBJ2-7
D: TRBD2
CDR3: CASSLDGGRAGEQYF

V: TRBV25-1
J: TRBJ1-1
D: NA
CDR3: CASSESVGTEAFF

V: TRBV30
J: TRBJ1-1
D: NA
CDR3: CAWSFNLNTEAFF

V: TRBV2
J: TRBJ2-7
D: TRBD1
CDR3: CASSDPGGTYEQYF

V: TRBV5-1
J: TRBJ2-7
D: TRBD1
CDR3: CAIPGQGAYEQYF

V: TRBV7-8
J: TRBJ2-2
D: TRBD1
CDR3: CASSYTQGATGELFF

V: TRBV7-6
J: TRBJ2-7
D: NA
CDR3: CASSLRAGSSYEQYF